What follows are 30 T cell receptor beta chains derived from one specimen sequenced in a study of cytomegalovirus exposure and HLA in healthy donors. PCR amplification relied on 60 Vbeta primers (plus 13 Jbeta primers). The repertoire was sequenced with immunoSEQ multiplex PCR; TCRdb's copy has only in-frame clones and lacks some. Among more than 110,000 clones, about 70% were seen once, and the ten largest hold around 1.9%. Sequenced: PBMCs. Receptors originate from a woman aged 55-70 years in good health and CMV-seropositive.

CDR3 residues: CASSGKLAGDTDTQYF. The CDR3 DNA follows: TGTGCCAGCAGCGGTAAACTAGCGGGGGACACAGATACGCAGTATTTT. The chain joins TRBV5-4 to TRBJ2-3; 11 bases line up with TRBD2. This CDR3 comprises 16 residues. In germline, CDR1 is SGHNT, CDR2 YYREEE (reference sequence). After removal of 4 bases from V and 2 bases from J, the junction contained 6 bases not matched to a gene.

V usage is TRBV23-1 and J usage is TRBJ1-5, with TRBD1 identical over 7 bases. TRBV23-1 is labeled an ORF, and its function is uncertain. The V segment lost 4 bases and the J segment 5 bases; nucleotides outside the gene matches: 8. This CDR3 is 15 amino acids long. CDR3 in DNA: TGCGCCAGCAGTCTGGGACAGACCCAGCATCAGCCCCAGCATTTT. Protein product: CASSLGQTQHQPQHF.

The chain's CDR3 is CASSPLMQGSYGYTF. The DNA of the CDR3 is TGTGCCAGCTCACCACTCATGCAGGGGTCCTATGGCTACACCTTC. The V call is TRBV18, the J call TRBJ1-2, with D perhaps matching TRBD1 (6 bases). Germline values: CDR1 KGHSH, CDR2 LQKENI. V was trimmed by 1 base and J by 4 bases, leaving 13 bases between them. The CDR3 is made up of 15 amino acids.

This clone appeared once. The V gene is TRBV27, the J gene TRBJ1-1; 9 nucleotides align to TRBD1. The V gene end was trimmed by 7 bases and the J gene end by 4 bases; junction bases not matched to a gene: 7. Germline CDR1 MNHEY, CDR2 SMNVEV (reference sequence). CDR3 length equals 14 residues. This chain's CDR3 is CASNFNRGLTEAFF. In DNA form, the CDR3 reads TGTGCCAGCAATTTTAACAGGGGGCTCACTGAAGCTTTCTTT.

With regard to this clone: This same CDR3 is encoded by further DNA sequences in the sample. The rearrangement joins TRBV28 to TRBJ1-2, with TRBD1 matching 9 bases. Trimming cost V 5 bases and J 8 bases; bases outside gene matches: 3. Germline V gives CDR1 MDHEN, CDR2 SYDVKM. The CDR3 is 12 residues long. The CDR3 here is CASSVGQGGYTF. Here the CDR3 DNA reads TGTGCCAGCAGTGTCGGACAGGGGGGCTACACCTTC.

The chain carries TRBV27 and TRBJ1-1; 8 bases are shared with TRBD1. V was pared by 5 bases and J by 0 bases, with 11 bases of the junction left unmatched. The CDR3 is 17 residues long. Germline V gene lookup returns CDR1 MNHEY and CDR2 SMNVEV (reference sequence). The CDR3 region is CASSINRGRALNTEAFF. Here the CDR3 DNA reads TGTGCCAGCAGTATAAACAGGGGGAGAGCCTTGAACACTGAAGCTTTCTTT.

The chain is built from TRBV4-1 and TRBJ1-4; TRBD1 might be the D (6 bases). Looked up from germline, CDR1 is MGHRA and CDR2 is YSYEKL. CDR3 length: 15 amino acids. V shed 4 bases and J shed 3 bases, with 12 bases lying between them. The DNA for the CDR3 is TGCGCCAGCAGCCGCTTGCAGGGGTCTAATGAAAAACTGTTTTTT. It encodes CASSRLQGSNEKLFF.

CDR3 in amino acids: CATSRPGYEQYF. CDR3 DNA sequence: TGTGCCACCAGCAGACCAGGGTACGAGCAGTACTTC. V is TRBV15 and J is TRBJ2-7, with a tentative D call TRBD1 (5 bases). Looked up from germline, CDR1 is LNHNV and CDR2 is YYDKDF (reference sequence). V gave up 2 bases and J gave up 4 bases, with 6 bases separating them. CDR3 length: 12 amino acids.

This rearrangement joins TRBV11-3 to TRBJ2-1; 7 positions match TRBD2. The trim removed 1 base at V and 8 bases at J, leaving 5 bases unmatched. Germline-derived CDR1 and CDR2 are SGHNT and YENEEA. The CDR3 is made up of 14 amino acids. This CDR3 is CASSLGGGIDEQFF. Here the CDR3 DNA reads TGTGCCAGCAGCTTAGGCGGGGGTATAGATGAGCAGTTCTTC.

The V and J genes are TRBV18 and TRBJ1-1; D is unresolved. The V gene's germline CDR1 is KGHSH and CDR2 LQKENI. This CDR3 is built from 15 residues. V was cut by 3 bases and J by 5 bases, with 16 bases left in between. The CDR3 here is CASSPSNWSGTEAFF. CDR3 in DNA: TGTGCCAGCTCACCCTCTAACTGGAGTGGGACTGAAGCTTTCTTT.

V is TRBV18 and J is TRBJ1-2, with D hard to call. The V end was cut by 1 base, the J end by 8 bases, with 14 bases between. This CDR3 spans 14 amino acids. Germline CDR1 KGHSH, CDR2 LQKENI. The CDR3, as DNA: TGTGCCAGCTCACCACGCTCCGGGAGTGAGGGCTACACCTTC. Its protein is CASSPRSGSEGYTF.

CDR3 in amino acids: CASSGSWGSGRESEQYF. In nucleotides, the CDR3 is TGTGCCAGCAGTGGGAGTTGGGGGAGCGGGAGGGAATCCGAGCAGTACTTC. The rearrangement links TRBV6-1 to TRBJ2-7; 10 bases map to TRBD2. The CDR3 runs 17 residues. CDR1 is MNHNS and CDR2 is SASEGT in the germline V gene. Trimming took 4 bases from V and 6 from J; bases not matched to a gene: 15.

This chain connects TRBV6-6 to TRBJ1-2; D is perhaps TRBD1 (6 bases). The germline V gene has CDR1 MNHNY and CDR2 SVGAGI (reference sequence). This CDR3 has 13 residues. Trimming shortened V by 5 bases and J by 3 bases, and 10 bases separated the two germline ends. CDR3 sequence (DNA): TGTGCCAGCAGTGACAGGCCTTACTATGGCTACACCTTC. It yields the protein CASSDRPYYGYTF.

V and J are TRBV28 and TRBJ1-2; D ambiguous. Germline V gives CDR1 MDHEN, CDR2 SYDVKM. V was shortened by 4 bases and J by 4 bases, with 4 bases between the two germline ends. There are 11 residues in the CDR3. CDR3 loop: CASSSPYGYTF. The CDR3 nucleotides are TGTGCCAGCAGTTCTCCCTATGGCTACACCTTC.

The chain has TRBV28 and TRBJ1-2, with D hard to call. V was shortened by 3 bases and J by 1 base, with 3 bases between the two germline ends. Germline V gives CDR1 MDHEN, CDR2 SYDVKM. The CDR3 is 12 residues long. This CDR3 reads CASSFNNYGYTF. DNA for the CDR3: TGTGCCAGCAGTTTCAATAACTATGGCTACACCTTC.

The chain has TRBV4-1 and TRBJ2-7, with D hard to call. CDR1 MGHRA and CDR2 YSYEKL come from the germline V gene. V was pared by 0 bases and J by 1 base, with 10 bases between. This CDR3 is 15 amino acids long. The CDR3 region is CASSQDRGLSYEQYF. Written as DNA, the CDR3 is TGCGCCAGCAGCCAAGATCGTGGTCTATCCTACGAGCAGTACTTC.

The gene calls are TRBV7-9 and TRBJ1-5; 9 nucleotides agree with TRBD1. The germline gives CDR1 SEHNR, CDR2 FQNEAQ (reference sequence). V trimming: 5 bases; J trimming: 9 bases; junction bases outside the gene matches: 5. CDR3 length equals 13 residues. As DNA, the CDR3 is TGTGCCAGCAGCCCAGGGACAGGGTTGCCCCAGCATTTT. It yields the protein CASSPGTGLPQHF.

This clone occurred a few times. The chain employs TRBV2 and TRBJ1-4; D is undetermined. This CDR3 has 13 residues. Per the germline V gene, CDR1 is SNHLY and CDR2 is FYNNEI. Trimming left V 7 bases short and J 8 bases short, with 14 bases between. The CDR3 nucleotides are TGTGCCAGCAAACTTGAGTTATGGGAAAAACTGTTTTTT. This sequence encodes CASKLELWEKLFF.

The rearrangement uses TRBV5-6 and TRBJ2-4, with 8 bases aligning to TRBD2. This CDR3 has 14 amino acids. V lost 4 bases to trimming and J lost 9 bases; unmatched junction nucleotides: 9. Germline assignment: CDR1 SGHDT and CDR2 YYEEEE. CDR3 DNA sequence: TGTGCCAGCAGCACAGGACTAGCTCTGGCCATTCAGTACTTC. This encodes CASSTGLALAIQYF. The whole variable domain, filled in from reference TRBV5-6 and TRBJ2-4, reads DAGVTQSPTHLIKTRGQQVTLRCSPKSGHDTVSWYQQALGQGPQFIFQYYEEEERQRGNFPDRFSGHQFPNYSSELNVNALLLGDSALYLCASSTGLALAIQYFGAGTRLSVL.

The CDR3 sequence is CASSMRGRTSSYNEQFF. DNA of the CDR3: TGTGCCAGCAGCATGCGGGGGAGGACTAGCTCCTACAATGAGCAGTTCTTC. J is TRBJ2-1 and V is TRBV11-3, with 7 positions matching TRBD2. Germline CDR1 and CDR2: SGHNT and YENEEA. V shed 5 bases and J 0 bases; nucleotides not matched to a gene: 10. The CDR3 totals 17 residues.

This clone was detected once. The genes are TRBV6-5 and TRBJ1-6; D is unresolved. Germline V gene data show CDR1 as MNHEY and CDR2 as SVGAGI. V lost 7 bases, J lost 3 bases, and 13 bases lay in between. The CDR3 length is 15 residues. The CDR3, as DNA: TGTGCCAGCACCCCGTCCGCGGTCTATAATTCACCCCTCCACTTT. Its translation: CASTPSAVYNSPLHF.

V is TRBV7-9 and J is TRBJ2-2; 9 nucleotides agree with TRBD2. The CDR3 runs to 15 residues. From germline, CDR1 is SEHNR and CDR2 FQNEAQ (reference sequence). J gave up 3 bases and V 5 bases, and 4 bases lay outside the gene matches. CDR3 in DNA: TGTGCCAGCAGCAGTAGACTAGCGGACACCGGGGAGCTGTTTTTT. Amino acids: CASSSRLADTGELFF. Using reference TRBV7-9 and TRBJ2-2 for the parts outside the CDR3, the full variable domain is DTGVSQNPRHKITKRGQNVTFRCDPISEHNRLYWYRQTLGQGPEFLTYFQNEAQLEKSRLLSDRFSAERPKGSFSTLEIQRTEQGDSAMYLCASSSRLADTGELFFGEGSRLTVL.

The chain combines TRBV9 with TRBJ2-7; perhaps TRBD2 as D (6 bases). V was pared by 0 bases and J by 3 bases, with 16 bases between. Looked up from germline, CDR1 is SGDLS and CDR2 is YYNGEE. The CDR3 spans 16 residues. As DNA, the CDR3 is TGTGCCAGCAGCGTAGGGAGGTCTAGCGCCGTCTACGAGCAGTACTTC. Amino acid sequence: CASSVGRSSAVYEQYF.

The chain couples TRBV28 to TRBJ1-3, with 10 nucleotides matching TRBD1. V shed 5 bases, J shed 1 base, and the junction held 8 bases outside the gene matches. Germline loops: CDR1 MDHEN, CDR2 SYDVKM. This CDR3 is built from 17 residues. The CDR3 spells CASSTRTGGLSGNTIYF. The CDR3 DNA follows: TGTGCCAGCAGTACCCGGACAGGGGGACTTTCTGGAAACACCATATATTTT.

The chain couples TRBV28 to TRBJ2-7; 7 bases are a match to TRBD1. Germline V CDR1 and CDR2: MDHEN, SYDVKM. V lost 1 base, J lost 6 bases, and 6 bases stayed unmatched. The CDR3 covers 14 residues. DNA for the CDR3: TGTGCCAGCAGTTTATCGACAGGGAGATTCGAGCAGTACTTC. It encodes CASSLSTGRFEQYF.

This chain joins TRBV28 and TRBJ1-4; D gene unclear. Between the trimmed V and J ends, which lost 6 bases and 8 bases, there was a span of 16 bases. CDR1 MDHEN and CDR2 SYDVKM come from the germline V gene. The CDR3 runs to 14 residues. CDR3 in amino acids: CASSPPGPIEKLFF. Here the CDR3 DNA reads TGTGCCAGCAGCCCCCCCGGTCCTATAGAAAAACTGTTTTTT.

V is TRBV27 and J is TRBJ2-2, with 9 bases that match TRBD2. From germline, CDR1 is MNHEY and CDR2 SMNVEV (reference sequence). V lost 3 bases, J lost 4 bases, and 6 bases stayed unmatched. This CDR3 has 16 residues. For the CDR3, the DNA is TGTGCCAGCAGTTTGGGCCTAGCGGGACGCACCGGGGAGCTGTTTTTT. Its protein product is CASSLGLAGRTGELFF.

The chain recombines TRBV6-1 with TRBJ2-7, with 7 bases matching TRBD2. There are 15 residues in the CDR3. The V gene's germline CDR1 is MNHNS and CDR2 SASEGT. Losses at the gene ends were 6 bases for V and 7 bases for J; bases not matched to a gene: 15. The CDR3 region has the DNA TGTGCCAGCAGGCCTTCTAGCGGAGAGGGGCGGGAGCAGTACTTC. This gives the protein CASRPSSGEGREQYF.

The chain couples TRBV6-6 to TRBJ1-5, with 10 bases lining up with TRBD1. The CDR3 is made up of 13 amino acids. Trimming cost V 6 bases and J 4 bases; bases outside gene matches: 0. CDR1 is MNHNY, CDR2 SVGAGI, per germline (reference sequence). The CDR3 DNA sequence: TGTGCCAGCAGGGGACAGGGGAATCAGCCCCAGCATTTT. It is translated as CASRGQGNQPQHF.

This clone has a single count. CDR3 sequence: CASRVGTPNYGYTF. The CDR3 DNA is TGTGCCAGCAGGGTGGGGACACCCAACTATGGCTACACCTTC. The chain employs TRBV28 and TRBJ1-2; a possible D gene is TRBD1 (6 bases). Germline V CDR1 and CDR2: MDHEN, SYDVKM. V lost 6 bases, J lost 2 bases, and 13 bases lay in between. The CDR3 has 14 residues.